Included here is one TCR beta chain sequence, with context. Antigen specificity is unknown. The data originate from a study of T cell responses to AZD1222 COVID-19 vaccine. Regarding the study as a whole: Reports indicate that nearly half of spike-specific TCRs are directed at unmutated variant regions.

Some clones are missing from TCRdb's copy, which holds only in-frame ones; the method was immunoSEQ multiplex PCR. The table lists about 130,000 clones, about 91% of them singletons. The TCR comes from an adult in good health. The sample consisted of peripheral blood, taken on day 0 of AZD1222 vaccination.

The CDR3 is CASSQQGASGYTF. The CDR3, as DNA: TGTGCCAGCAGCCAACAGGGGGCAAGCGGCTACACCTTC. The chain couples TRBV14 to TRBJ1-2; TRBD1 aligns across 8 bases. The CDR3 extends over 13 amino acids. Germline V gene sequence: CDR1 SGHDN, CDR2 FVKESK. Unmatched junction bases numbered 4, after V lost 2 bases and J lost 8 bases. The full variable domain, in which reference TRBV14 and TRBJ1-2 provide the parts outside the CDR3, is EAGVTQFPSHSVIEKGQTVTLRCDPISGHDNLYWYRRVMGKEIKFLLHFVKESKQDESGMPNNRFLAERTGGTYSTLKVQPAELEDSGVYFCASSQQGASGYTFGSGTRLTVV.